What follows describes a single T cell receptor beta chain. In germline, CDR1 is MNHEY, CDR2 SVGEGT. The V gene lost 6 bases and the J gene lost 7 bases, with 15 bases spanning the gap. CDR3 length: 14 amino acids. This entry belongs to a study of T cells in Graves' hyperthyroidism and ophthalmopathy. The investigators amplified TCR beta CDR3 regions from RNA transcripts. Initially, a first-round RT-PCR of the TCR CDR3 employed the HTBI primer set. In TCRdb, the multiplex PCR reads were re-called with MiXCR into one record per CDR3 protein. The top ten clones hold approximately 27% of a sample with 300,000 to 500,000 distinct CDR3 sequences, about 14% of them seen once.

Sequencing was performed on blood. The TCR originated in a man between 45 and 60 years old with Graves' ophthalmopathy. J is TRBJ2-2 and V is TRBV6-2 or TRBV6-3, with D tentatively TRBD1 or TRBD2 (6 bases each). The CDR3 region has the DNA TGTGCCAGCAGCCTACCGGGGGCGGGCGGGGAGCTGTTTTTT. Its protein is CASSLPGAGGELFF.